This T cell receptor beta chain was sequenced in a study of T cell responses to AZD1222 COVID-19 vaccine. Study observations and caveats: Mapped onto spike, vaccine-associated CD4 TCRs spanned it and were dominant at 160-218 and 743-854.

Only in-frame clones appear in the TCRdb table, and some are missing; sequencing was by immunoSEQ multiplex PCR. The repertoire includes approximately 100,000 clones, 85% to 90% of them detected once, and around 15% sits in the top ten. Trimming shortened V by 7 bases and J by 1 base, and 10 bases separated the two germline ends. The CDR3 has 13 amino acids. Germline CDR1 is ENHRY and CDR2 is SYGVKD. In the case of this clone: Its antigen is undetermined.

Here the sequenced sample was peripheral blood, taken on day 0 of AZD1222 vaccination. The chain has TRBV10-3 and TRBJ1-1, with a tentative D call TRBD1 (5 bases). The clonotype comes from an adult in good health. DNA for the CDR3: TGTGCCATCAAGAAAGGGGAGAACACTGAAGCTTTCTTT. This sequence encodes CAIKKGENTEAFF.